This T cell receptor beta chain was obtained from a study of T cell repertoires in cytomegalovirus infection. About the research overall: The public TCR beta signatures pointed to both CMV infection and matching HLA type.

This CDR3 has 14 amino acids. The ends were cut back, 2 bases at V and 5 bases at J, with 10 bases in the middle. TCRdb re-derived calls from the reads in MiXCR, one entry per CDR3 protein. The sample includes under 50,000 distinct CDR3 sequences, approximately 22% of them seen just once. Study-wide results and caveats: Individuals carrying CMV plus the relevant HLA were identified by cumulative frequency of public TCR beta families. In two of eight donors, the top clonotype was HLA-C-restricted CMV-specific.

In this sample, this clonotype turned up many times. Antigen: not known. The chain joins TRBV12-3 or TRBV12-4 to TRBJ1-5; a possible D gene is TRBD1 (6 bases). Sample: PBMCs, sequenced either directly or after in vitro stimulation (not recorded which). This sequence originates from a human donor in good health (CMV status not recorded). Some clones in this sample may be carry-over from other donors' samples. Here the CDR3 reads CASSLRTVDQPQHF. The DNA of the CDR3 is TGTGCCAGCAGTTTACGGACAGTAGATCAGCCCCAGCATTTT.